The 17 T cell receptor gamma chains reported below all come from one sample, sequenced in a study of intestinal T cells in coeliac disease. For each case, the template was genomic DNA from ten roughly 4.8-µm formalin-fixed paraffin-embedded scrolls. The TRG library came from 150 to 200 ng of biopsy DNA amplified with LymphoTrack primers. TCRdb re-called the multiplex PCR reads through CATT. Of about 500 gamma-chain clones detected, approximately 53% appear once; the ten largest clones hold around 38%. Sequenced: a duodenal biopsy. The receptors come from a human donor who served as a control with a normal duodenal biopsy, not a healthy volunteer.

By its share, this clone is large. The chain combines TRGV2 with TRGJ1 or TRGJ2. This CDR3 is built from 15 residues. V lost 11 bases to trimming and J lost 3 bases; unmatched junction nucleotides: 19. Germline lookup yields CDR1 EGSNGY and CDR2 YDSYNSKV. In nucleotides, the CDR3 is TGTGCCAAAGACCTCACGTCGATCGTTTATTATAAGAAACTCTTT. Translating it yields CAKDLTSIVYYKKLF.

Comments on this clone: One end of the junction is discordant with germline, which a read error may explain. This chain links TRGV10 with TRGJP1. TRGV10 is labeled an ORF, and its function is uncertain. The CDR3 sequence is 14 residues long. CDR3 protein: CAACGNTTGWFKIF. The CDR3 DNA reads TGTGCTGCGTGCGGAAATACCACTGGTTGGTTTAAGATATTT.

Concerning this clone itself: A far bigger clonotype differs at one base, so this is likely a read error. Other nucleotide sequences from this sample produce the same CDR3. This rearrangement joins TRGV10 to TRGJP1. TRGV10 is identified as an open reading frame with a role that is uncertain. This CDR3 contains 12 residues. The CDR3 spells CAAWSTGWFKIF. The CDR3 DNA follows: TGCGCTGCGTGGTCTACTGGTTGGTTCAAGATATTT.

About this clone itself: A far larger clone is one nucleotide away, so this likely arose from a read error. This specimen includes other DNA sequences encoding the same CDR3. The gene calls are TRGV10 and TRGJP1. TRGV10 is known as an ORF, though its function is uncertain. V was clipped by 8 bases and J by 2 bases; unmatched bases: 18. This CDR3 has 18 residues. The CDR3 DNA reads TGTGCTGCGTGGGATTACACCCTCCTGAGAACCACTGGTTGGTTCAAGATATTT. This gives the protein CAAWDYTLLRTTGWFKIF.

The chain recombines TRGV2 with TRGJ1 or TRGJ2. Germline V gene data show CDR1 as EGSNGY and CDR2 as YDSYNSKV. V lost 5 bases to trimming and J lost 6 bases; unmatched junction nucleotides: 13. CDR3 length: 14 residues. The chain's CDR3 is CATWGRAQGYKKLF. The CDR3 nucleotides are TGTGCCACCTGGGGACGGGCTCAGGGTTATAAGAAACTCTTT.

The J gene is TRGJP1, the V gene TRGV10. TRGV10 is known as an ORF, though its function is uncertain. Trimming at V came to 8 bases and at J to 1 base, leaving 11 bases not matched to a gene. The CDR3 consists of 16 residues. The CDR3 coding sequence is TGTGCTGCGTGGGATGAAAATGTTACCACTGGTTGGTTCAAGATATTT. It translates to CAAWDENVTTGWFKIF.

V and J are TRGV10 and TRGJP1. TRGV10 is reported as an ORF; its role is uncertain. The CDR3 contains 14 residues. V shed 8 bases, J shed 3 bases, and the junction held 7 bases outside the gene matches. The CDR3 DNA reads as TGTGCTGCGTGGGATTTAGCCACTGGTTGGTTCAAGATATTT. Translating gives CAAWDLATGWFKIF.

This chain joins TRGV2 and TRGJP1. Trimming removed 0 bases from V and 3 bases from J; junction bases left unmatched: 7. The CDR3 loop spans 16 amino acids. Looked up from germline, CDR1 is EGSNGY and CDR2 is YDSYNSKV. Here the CDR3 reads CATWDGVLSTGWFKIF. The CDR3 DNA reads TGTGCCACCTGGGACGGGGTTCTATCCACTGGTTGGTTCAAGATATTT.

This clone was picked up a small number of times. V usage is TRGV8 and J usage is TRGJP1. Germline loops: CDR1 VENAVY, CDR2 YDSYNSRV. Trimming took 5 bases from V and 5 from J; bases not matched to a gene: 11. CDR3 size: 15 residues. The chain's CDR3 is CATWGLRGTGWFKIF. The CDR3 bases are TGTGCCACCTGGGGCCTTAGAGGAACTGGTTGGTTCAAGATATTT.

The rearrangement links TRGV5 to TRGJ1 or TRGJ2. The V gene's germline CDR1 is VINAFY and CDR2 YDVSNSKD. This CDR3 has 15 residues. The V and J ends lost 0 bases and 9 bases, in that order; junction bases with no gene match: 14. The CDR3 sequence: CATWDRFWVIIKKLF. Written as DNA, the CDR3 is TGTGCCACCTGGGACAGGTTCTGGGTTATTATTAAGAAACTCTTT.

The V and J genes are TRGV4 and TRGJ1 or TRGJ2. V gave up 8 bases and J gave up 3 bases; unmatched junction bases: 7. Germline values: CDR1 EGSTGY, CDR2 YDSYTSSV. The CDR3 spans 12 residues. CDR3 coding DNA: TGTGCCACCTCTGGTGCTTATTATAAGAAACTCTTT. This codes for CATSGAYYKKLF.

To note about this clone: Its ends do not fully match the called genes, so a read error is possible. The rearrangement links TRGV4 to TRGJ1 or TRGJ2. Germline CDR1 EGSTGY, CDR2 YDSYTSSV. This CDR3 contains 10 residues. The CDR3 region has the DNA TGTGCCACCTGCGATGGGGAGAAACTCTTT. Its protein is CATCDGEKLF.

Points on this clone: An end of the junction differs from the germline gene, which may be a read error. The chain is built from TRGV10 and TRGJP1. TRGV10 is an ORF, with its function uncertain. The CDR3 runs 16 residues. CDR3 nucleotide sequence: TGTACTGCGTGGGTTATGGAGGATACCACTGGTTGGTTCAAGATATTT. Encoded protein: CTAWVMEDTTGWFKIF.

In its sample, this clone is large (0.1 to 1%). The chain links TRGV8 to TRGJ1 or TRGJ2. The CDR3 has 10 residues. Germline CDR1 and CDR2: VENAVY and YDSYNSRV. J was trimmed by 10 bases and V by 4 bases; bases with no gene match: 4. This CDR3 is CATWDKKKLF. CDR3 sequence (DNA): TGTGCCACCTGGGACAAAAAGAAACTCTTT.

The chain carries TRGV4 and TRGJ1 or TRGJ2. The germline gives CDR1 EGSTGY, CDR2 YDSYTSSV. V trimming: 6 bases; J trimming: 9 bases; junction bases outside the gene matches: 14. CDR3 length: 13 residues. The CDR3 region is CATWNPRGCKKLF. CDR3 sequence (DNA): TGTGCCACCTGGAATCCCCGAGGATGTAAGAAACTCTTT.

Comments on this clone: A read error is possible here, since a much larger clone lies one base away. Within the sample, other DNA sequences also encode this same CDR3. The gene calls are TRGV10 and TRGJ1 or TRGJ2. TRGV10 is flagged as an ORF with uncertain function. The CDR3 contains 10 residues. The chain's CDR3 is CAAWDPKKLF. DNA for the CDR3: TGTGCTGCGTGGGATCCTAAGAAACTCTTC.

The J gene is TRGJP1, the V gene TRGV4. This CDR3 has 14 residues. Germline values: CDR1 EGSTGY, CDR2 YDSYTSSV. This chain's CDR3 is CTPGMGNTGWFKIF. CDR3 coding DNA: TGTACACCTGGGATGGGCAACACTGGTTGGTTCAAGATATTT.